One and the same sample provided the 19 T cell receptor beta chains below, sequenced in a study of blood T cell repertoires in COVID-19. The table came from immunoSEQ multiplex PCR; TCRdb's copy has only in-frame clones and leaves some out. Of about 94,000 clones listed, 80% are singletons. Sequenced sample: peripheral blood. The source is a human donor in a cohort sampled during active COVID-19.

The chain joins TRBV18 to TRBJ1-6, with 7 nucleotides matching TRBD1. The CDR3 is 13 amino acids. The trim removed 6 bases at V and 8 bases at J, leaving 4 bases unmatched. The germline CDR1 and CDR2 sequences are KGHSH and LQKENI. The CDR3 region is CASSRGTDSPLHF. For the CDR3, the DNA is TGTGCCAGCTCCCGAGGGACAGATTCACCCCTCCACTTT.

The sample holds a few counts of this clone. V is TRBV5-1 and J is TRBJ1-2, with D unresolved. V lost 1 base to trimming and J lost 1 base, with 5 bases between them. Per the germline V gene, CDR1 is SGHRS and CDR2 is YFSETQ. This CDR3 contains 13 residues. The DNA of the CDR3 is TGCGCCAGCAGCTTGACAAGTAACTATGGCTACACCTTC. Its protein product is CASSLTSNYGYTF.

A few counts support this clone. The CDR3 DNA reads TGTGCCAGCAGTTTATCAAAGGGGCGCTTCACCGGGGAGCTGTTTTTT. Its translation is CASSLSKGRFTGELFF. V and J are TRBV27 and TRBJ2-2; weak D call: TRBD1 (5 bases). This CDR3 is built from 16 residues. The germline V gene encodes CDR1 MNHEY and CDR2 SMNVEV (reference sequence). V was pared by 0 bases and J by 4 bases, with 12 bases between.

The rearrangement joins TRBV7-9 to TRBJ1-1; D ambiguous. The V gene's germline CDR1 is SEHNR and CDR2 FQNEAQ (reference sequence). The CDR3 totals 14 residues. Trimming took 1 base from V and 3 from J, leaving 9 bases between them. The CDR3 DNA is TGTGCCAGCAGCTTAGATACCGGGTACACTGAAGCTTTCTTT. Protein product: CASSLDTGYTEAFF.

V and J are TRBV5-1 and TRBJ1-1, with a possible D match to TRBD1 (6 bases). Trimming removed 4 bases at V and 2 bases at J, with 12 bases between. Per germline, CDR1 SGHRS and CDR2 YFSETQ. The CDR3 has 14 amino acids. The CDR3 sequence: CASSLQQGNTEAFF. The CDR3 nucleotides read TGCGCCAGCAGCCTTCAACAGGGAAACACTGAAGCTTTCTTT.

This clone turned up a few times. The genes are TRBV11-2 and TRBJ2-2, with 12 bases that match TRBD2. This CDR3 contains 15 residues. Trimming cost V 3 bases and J 5 bases; bases outside gene matches: 1. Germline assignment: CDR1 SGHAT and CDR2 FQNNGV. In DNA, the CDR3 is TGTGCCAGCAGCTTTGGACTAGCGGGAACCGGGGAGCTGTTTTTT. This translates into CASSFGLAGTGELFF.

J is TRBJ2-1 and V is TRBV6-5; no clear D gene. The germline CDR1 and CDR2 sequences are MNHEY and SVGAGI. The length of the CDR3 is 12 residues. Trimming removed 10 bases at V and 10 bases at J, with 17 bases between. In DNA, the CDR3 is TGTGCCACCATAACACCTATCGGGGAGCAGTTCTTC. It codes for CATITPIGEQFF.

This clone has a single count. This chain joins TRBV11-2 and TRBJ2-1; D perhaps matches TRBD2 (6 bases). V was shortened by 1 base and J by 3 bases, with 10 bases between the two germline ends. CDR1 and CDR2 from the germline V gene are SGHAT and FQNNGV. There are 15 residues in the CDR3. CDR3 sequence: CASSLGHGSYNEQFF. CDR3 coding DNA: TGTGCCAGCAGCTTAGGGCACGGGAGCTACAATGAGCAGTTCTTC.

The chain links TRBV18 to TRBJ2-2; D is possibly TRBD2 (5 bases). CDR1 is KGHSH, CDR2 LQKENI, per germline. Trimming removed 1 base from V and 2 bases from J, with 11 bases in between. The CDR3 runs 16 residues. CDR3 protein: CASSPRVATNTGELFF. Written as DNA, the CDR3 is TGTGCCAGCTCACCACGGGTAGCGACCAACACCGGGGAGCTGTTTTTT.

The V and J genes are TRBV7-2 and TRBJ2-1; D gene uncertain. V was shortened by 5 bases and J by 0 bases, with 14 bases between the two germline ends. The germline V gene has CDR1 SGHTA and CDR2 FQGNSA. The CDR3 is 16 amino acids. The CDR3 nucleotides read TGTGCCAGCAGCCCTATCAGGTTGAGCTCCTACAATGAGCAGTTCTTC. This translates into CASSPIRLSSYNEQFF.

The rearrangement joins TRBV7-2 to TRBJ2-7; a weak D match, TRBD2 (6 bases). Germline CDR1 reads SGHTA; CDR2 reads FQGNSA. The CDR3 is 18 amino acids. V gave up 1 base and J gave up 0 bases, with 19 bases separating them. In nucleotides, the CDR3 is TGTGCCAGCAGCTTAGATGGGCTAGCGTTAGGGACCTCCTACGAGCAGTACTTC. It is translated as CASSLDGLALGTSYEQYF.

The V call is TRBV19, the J call TRBJ2-2; TRBD1 might be the D (6 bases). Trimming pared 5 bases from V and 2 bases from J, leaving 12 bases between. Germline loops: CDR1 LNHDA, CDR2 SQIVND (reference sequence). The CDR3 has 15 amino acids. The CDR3 DNA sequence: TGTGCCAGTAGTCGGGCAGGGGCAAACACCGGGGAGCTGTTTTTT. As protein: CASSRAGANTGELFF.

The V and J genes are TRBV18 and TRBJ2-5, with 8 bases that match TRBD2. Judging by the DNA end, TRBJ2-7 fits better; the J call may be wrong. Per germline, CDR1 KGHSH and CDR2 LQKENI. The length of the CDR3 is 15 residues. The CDR3 bases are TGTGCCAGCTCTCGGGAGGCGGGAGGCCCTTACGAGCAGTACTTC. Protein product: CASSREAGGPYEQYF.

As concerns this clone: The identical CDR3 is also encoded by other nucleotide sequences in the sample. The chain couples TRBV18 to TRBJ1-1; possible D gene TRBD1, 5 bases. This CDR3 contains 13 residues. Trimming cost V 6 bases and J 1 base, with 9 bases left between them. The V gene's germline CDR1 is KGHSH and CDR2 LQKENI. The CDR3 sequence is CASSPTGNTEAFF. CDR3 nucleotide sequence: TGTGCCAGCTCCCCTACAGGGAACACTGAAGCTTTCTTT.

This clone was counted a few times. This chain connects TRBV19 to TRBJ1-4; D is undetermined. The CDR3 runs 14 residues. Germline CDR1 is LNHDA and CDR2 is SQIVND (reference sequence). V lost 5 bases to trimming and J lost 4 bases, with 11 bases between them. In DNA form, the CDR3 reads TGTGCCAGTAGTCCCTCGACGGGTAATGAAAAACTGTTTTTT. Amino acids: CASSPSTGNEKLFF.

This chain links TRBV4-2 with TRBJ1-2, with D hard to call. V lost 0 bases and J 0 bases, leaving 11 bases between the germline ends. The CDR3 runs 16 residues. CDR1 is LGHNA and CDR2 is YNFKEQ in the germline V gene. CDR3 bases: TGTGCCAGCAGCCAAGAGGTCTTGGCAGCTAACTATGGCTACACCTTC. Protein product: CASSQEVLAANYGYTF.

This sequence joins TRBV5-1 and TRBJ2-4; D is ambiguous. Trimming left V 4 bases short and J 0 bases short, with 11 bases between. The CDR3 is made up of 15 amino acids. The germline CDR1 and CDR2 sequences are SGHRS and YFSETQ. DNA for the CDR3: TGCGCCAGCAGCATTAGTCTTCTAGCCAAAAACATTCAGTACTTC. Translated: CASSISLLAKNIQYF.

The rearrangement links TRBV27 to TRBJ2-6; tentative D call: TRBD2 (5 bases). Germline CDR1 is MNHEY and CDR2 is SMNVEV (reference sequence). The CDR3 contains 18 residues. Trimming left V 3 bases short and J 0 bases short, with 15 bases between. CDR3 nucleotides: TGTGCCAGCAGTTTCTCTCCAGGTACTAGCTCTGGGGCCAACGTCCTGACTTTC. Protein product: CASSFSPGTSSGANVLTF. The full variable domain, rest sourced from reference TRBV27 and TRBJ2-6, is EAQVTQNPRYLITVTGKKLTVTCSQNMNHEYMSWYRQDPGLGLRQIYYSMNVEVTDKGDVPEGYKVSRKEKRNFPLILESPSPNQTSLYFCASSFSPGTSSGANVLTFGAGSRLTVL.

J is TRBJ1-2 and V is TRBV28, with D unresolved. Deletions cut 1 base from V and 4 bases from J, with 7 bases between. The V gene's germline CDR1 is MDHEN and CDR2 SYDVKM. This CDR3 is built from 13 residues. CDR3 amino acids: CASSLSRGYGYTF. The DNA of the CDR3 is TGTGCCAGCAGTTTATCACGGGGCTATGGCTACACCTTC.